This is a list of T cell receptor beta chains from one sample in a study of T cells in Graves' hyperthyroidism and ophthalmopathy. A single record per CDR3 protein comes from TCRdb applying MiXCR to the multiplex PCR reads. Among 600,000 to 900,000 distinct CDR3 sequences, about a sixth were seen once, and the ten largest hold under 10%. Sample: blood. These receptors were obtained from a man aged 18 to 29 with Graves' hyperthyroidism. The CDR3 runs from the conserved cysteine through the conserved F or W. D genes are given only for firm matches. A clone size is listed for some rows: how often the clone was seen (once, few, many), or a class if it is expanded.

D gene,clone size,J gene,V gene,CDR3 protein,CDR3 DNA
.,.,TRBJ1-2,TRBV27,CASSPTAGGEIGYTF,TGTGCCAGCAGTCCCACCGCCGGCGGGGAGATTGGCTACACCTTC
.,few,TRBJ2-3,TRBV27,CATKDYGSTDTQYF,TGTGCCACCAAAGATTACGGGTCCACAGATACGCAGTATTTT
TRBD2,many,TRBJ2-2,TRBV2,CASSRGTSGTTGELFF,TGTGCCAGCAGCCGCGGGACTAGCGGTACTACCGGGGAGCTGTTTTTT
.,many,TRBJ1-1,TRBV6-1,CASSSQDLGIPEAFF,TGTGCCAGCAGTTCCCAAGATCTGGGGATCCCTGAAGCTTTCTTT
.,once,TRBJ1-2,TRBV29-1,CSVEVSVPYGYTF,TGCAGCGTTGAAGTTTCGGTCCCCTATGGCTACACCTTC
.,few,TRBJ1-3,TRBV11-3,CASSTNTGSRNTIYF,TGTGCCAGCAGCACGAACACTGGGAGTAGAAACACCATATATTTT
TRBD2,many,TRBJ2-3,TRBV24-1,CARGTSSTDTQYF,TGTGCCAGAGGGACTAGCTCCACAGATACGCAGTATTTT
TRBD2,.,TRBJ2-7,TRBV29-1,CSVEAQTSAPYEQYF,TGCAGCGTTGAAGCCCAGACTAGCGCACCCTACGAGCAGTACTTC
TRBD2,.,TRBJ2-1,TRBV28,CATARGENEQFF,TGTGCCACCGCGCGGGGGGAGAATGAGCAGTTCTTC
.,many,TRBJ2-7,TRBV7-2,CASSLVGLIAYEQYF,TGTGCCAGCAGCTTAGTTGGACTCATTGCCTACGAGCAGTACTTC
TRBD1,many,TRBJ1-1,TRBV18,CASSPWTGRNTEAFF,TGTGCCAGCTCACCTTGGACAGGGAGGAACACTGAAGCTTTCTTT
TRBD2,.,TRBJ2-5,TRBV5-1,CASRTVPRGAGEPQYF,TGCGCCAGCAGGACCGTCCCGCGGGGGGCCGGAGAGCCCCAGTACTTC
TRBD2,.,TRBJ2-7,TRBV2,CASSKTGGPSGEQYF,TGTGCCAGCAGTAAGACGGGAGGCCCTTCGGGCGAGCAGTACTTC
TRBD1,few,TRBJ2-7,TRBV27,CASSLSGTGSEQYF,TGTGCCAGCAGTCTCTCAGGGACAGGGAGCGAGCAGTACTTC
TRBD2,.,TRBJ2-3,TRBV20-1,CSAREGIAGVLSTDTQYF,TGCAGTGCTAGAGAAGGGATAGCGGGTGTCTTGAGCACAGATACGCAGTATTTT
TRBD1,many,TRBJ2-4,TRBV27,CASSTRQGRNIQYF,TGTGCCAGCAGTACTAGACAGGGGCGGAACATTCAGTACTTC
.,.,TRBJ2-3,TRBV6-1,CASSRYRTDTQYF,TGTGCCAGCAGCCGCTACCGAACAGATACGCAGTATTTT
.,.,TRBJ2-7,TRBV7-9,CASSPRVSEQYF,TGTGCCAGCAGTCCCAGGGTCTCGGAGCAGTACTTC
TRBD2,.,TRBJ2-1,TRBV2,CASTRDSGRRRHEQFF,TGTGCCAGCACCAGGGATAGCGGGAGAAGACGCCATGAGCAGTTCTTC
TRBD1,many,TRBJ2-7,TRBV5-1,CASSLEGQGAYEQYF,TGCGCCAGCAGCTTGGAGGGACAGGGGGCCTACGAGCAGTACTTC
TRBD2,many,TRBJ2-5,TRBV28,CASTRAGEGEGETQYF,TGTGCCAGCACTCGGGCGGGAGAAGGGGAAGGAGAGACCCAGTACTTC
TRBD2,many,TRBJ2-1,TRBV6-2/TRBV6-3,CASSYPMVWREGLGRYNEQFF,TGTGCCAGCAGTTACCCAATGGTCTGGCGGGAGGGCCTCGGACGCTACAATGAGCAGTTCTTC
TRBD1,.,TRBJ2-3,TRBV12-3/TRBV12-4,CASSRQGITDTQYF,TGTGCCAGCAGTCGACAGGGGATCACAGATACGCAGTATTTT
.,.,TRBJ1-4,TRBV5-1,CASKPAGGNEKLFF,TGCGCCAGCAAACCCGCAGGAGGTAATGAAAAACTGTTTTTT
.,.,TRBJ2-7,TRBV4-1,CASSQEGRPPAYEQYF,TGCGCCAGCAGCCAAGAGGGCAGGCCTCCAGCCTACGAGCAGTACTTC
TRBD1,few,TRBJ1-1,TRBV19,CASSIPQGALAFF,TGTGCCAGTAGTATCCCGCAGGGGGCTTTGGCTTTCTTT
TRBD1,many,TRBJ2-1,TRBV7-8,CASLSGTVGYNEQFF,TGTGCCAGCCTCTCCGGGACAGTTGGGTACAATGAGCAGTTCTTC
TRBD2,.,TRBJ2-1,TRBV20-1,CSAEDPEAGERNEQFF,TGCAGTGCTGAGGACCCCGAAGCGGGAGAAAGGAATGAGCAGTTCTTC
.,few,TRBJ1-3,TRBV7-2,CASSLAPGPGNTIYF,TGTGCCAGCAGCTTGGCGCCAGGGCCTGGAAACACCATATATTTT
TRBD2,few,TRBJ2-2,TRBV28,CASNLAGGNTGELFF,TGTGCCAGCAACCTAGCGGGAGGCAACACCGGGGAGCTGTTTTTT
.,few,TRBJ1-1,TRBV3-1,CASSQRRGVRAFF,TGTGCCAGCAGCCAGAGAAGGGGAGTGCGTGCTTTCTTT
TRBD2,.,TRBJ2-1,TRBV19,CATTRTGGVENEQFF,TGTGCCACGACCCGGACTGGGGGGGTTGAGAATGAGCAGTTCTTC
TRBD2,.,TRBJ2-1,TRBV4-1,CASSQLGGSSYNEQFF,TGCGCCAGCAGCCAGCTAGGCGGGAGCTCCTACAATGAGCAGTTCTTC
TRBD2,.,TRBJ2-2,TRBV15,CASSLGLSSGSRNGELFF,TGTGCCAGCAGCTTAGGCCTGAGTAGCGGGAGTAGGAACGGGGAGCTGTTTTTT
.,many,TRBJ2-7,TRBV28,CASSLHPPDRFLSYEQYF,TGTGCCAGCAGTTTACACCCTCCAGACAGGTTCCTTTCCTACGAGCAGTACTTC
TRBD2,many,TRBJ2-5,TRBV28,CASAGTSGRATETQYF,TGTGCCAGCGCTGGTACGAGCGGGAGGGCCACAGAGACCCAGTACTTC
.,few,TRBJ2-4,TRBV20-1,CSARERGAKNIQYF,TGCAGTGCTAGAGAAAGGGGGGCCAAAAACATTCAGTACTTC
TRBD1,few,TRBJ1-1,TRBV12-3/TRBV12-4,CATGQGGMNTEAFF,TGTGCCACAGGACAGGGAGGGATGAACACTGAAGCTTTCTTT
.,many,TRBJ2-7,TRBV11-1,CASSFGQAGPYEQYF,TGTGCCAGCAGCTTTGGCCAGGCAGGGCCTTACGAGCAGTACTTC
.,.,TRBJ1-2,TRBV24-1,CATRGAGDYGYTF,TGTGCCACCAGAGGGGCAGGGGACTATGGCTACACCTTC
TRBD1,many,TRBJ1-1,TRBV5-5,CASSLAPTGDTEAFF,TGTGCCAGCAGCTTGGCCCCGACAGGGGACACTGAAGCTTTCTTT
.,.,TRBJ2-1,TRBV7-9,CASSWEAGSYNEQFF,TGTGCCAGCAGCTGGGAAGCTGGCTCCTACAATGAGCAGTTCTTC
TRBD2,many,TRBJ2-2,TRBV6-5,CASSYRLAGTTGELFF,TGTGCCAGCAGTTACCGACTAGCGGGAACCACCGGGGAGCTGTTTTTT
.,once,TRBJ2-6,TRBV18,CASSPAASGASVLTF,TGTGCCAGCTCACCTGCGGCCTCTGGGGCCAGCGTCCTGACTTTC
.,.,TRBJ2-3,TRBV5-1,CASDLWRVTTDTQYF,TGCGCCAGCGATCTCTGGAGGGTAACTACAGATACGCAGTATTTT
TRBD1,.,TRBJ2-5,TRBV4-1,CASSPTTGGQETQYF,TGCGCCAGCAGCCCCACGACAGGGGGCCAAGAGACCCAGTACTTC
TRBD2,.,TRBJ2-1,TRBV28,CASSSPTSGRAGDEQFF,TGTGCCAGCAGCTCTCCTACTAGCGGGAGGGCCGGAGATGAGCAGTTCTTC
.,many,TRBJ2-3,TRBV29-1,CSVEVYFGQGSHTDTQYF,TGCAGCGTCGAGGTCTACTTCGGTCAGGGCAGCCACACAGATACGCAGTATTTT
.,.,TRBJ2-2,TRBV19,CASSITGRELFF,TGTGCCAGTAGTATTACTGGGCGGGAGCTGTTTTTT
.,many,TRBJ2-7,TRBV7-8,CASSSRGRAKGSYEQYF,TGTGCCAGCAGCTCTCGGGGGCGAGCAAAAGGGTCCTACGAGCAGTACTTC
TRBD2,many,TRBJ2-1,TRBV7-9,CASSPQGGRGGNEQFF,TGTGCCAGCAGCCCCCAGGGCGGGAGAGGTGGCAATGAGCAGTTCTTC
.,.,TRBJ2-7,TRBV28,CANSLGTASSYEQYF,TGTGCCAACAGTTTAGGGACCGCGAGCTCCTACGAGCAGTATTTC
TRBD1,many,TRBJ2-7,TRBV28,CASSYRGHYEQYF,TGTGCCAGCAGTTACAGGGGGCATTACGAGCAGTACTTC
TRBD2,.,TRBJ2-1,TRBV29-1,CSVGALAGVRENEQFF,TGCAGCGTGGGGGCGCTAGCGGGAGTGAGGGAAAATGAGCAGTTCTTC